The rows below give T cell receptor beta chains drawn from one sample of a study of T cells in Graves' hyperthyroidism and ophthalmopathy. MiXCR was run by TCRdb on the multiplex PCR reads, yielding one entry per CDR3 protein. The sample includes about 640,000 distinct CDR3 sequences, more than 14% of them seen just once. The source material was blood. These receptor sequences come from a woman in her 50s with Graves' ophthalmopathy. The CDR3 runs from the conserved cysteine through the conserved F or W. A D gene is named only where the DNA matches it firmly. Size is stated for part of the rows, as once, few or many counts, or as a class when the clone is expanded.

TRBV4-1	TRBJ2-1	TRBD2	17	NA	CASSQAGTSGSYNEQFF	TGCGCCAGCAGCCAAGCCGGGACTAGCGGCTCCTACAATGAGCAGTTCTTC
TRBV2	TRBJ2-3	NA	15	many	CASSEVQQHTDTQYF	TGTGCCAGCAGTGAAGTCCAGCAGCACACAGATACGCAGTATTTT
TRBV7-2	TRBJ2-7	NA	14	NA	CASSSNSALYEQYF	TGTGCCAGCAGCTCCAACAGCGCGCTCTACGAGCAGTACTTC
TRBV5-1	TRBJ2-7	TRBD2	15	few	CASSLWGRAVDEQYF	TGCGCCAGCAGCTTGTGGGGGAGGGCCGTTGACGAGCAGTACTTC
TRBV5-1	TRBJ2-7	TRBD2	15	many	CASSFLTGTSGEQYF	TGCGCCAGCAGCTTCCTAACCGGGACTAGCGGCGAGCAGTACTTC
TRBV3-1	TRBJ2-5	NA	13	many	CASSPSGVETQYF	TGTGCCAGCAGCCCGTCGGGGGTGGAGACCCAGTACTTC
TRBV6-4	TRBJ1-6	NA	13	NA	CASSTEANSPLHF	TGTGCCAGCTCTACCGAGGCGAATTCACCCCTCCACTTT
TRBV6-1	TRBJ2-3	TRBD2	16	many	CASSSWTSGNTDTQYF	TGTGCCAGCAGTTCATGGACTAGCGGGAACACAGATACGCAGTATTTT
TRBV28	TRBJ1-2	NA	13	few	CASRRNQGYGYTF	TGTGCCAGCAGGAGAAATCAGGGTTATGGCTACACCTTC
TRBV11-2	TRBJ2-1	TRBD2	17	many	CASSLGLAGGPYNEQFF	TGTGCCAGCAGCCTAGGACTAGCGGGAGGGCCCTACAATGAGCAGTTCTTC
TRBV28	TRBJ2-3	NA	16	many	CASSTNLVRGTDTQYF	TGTGCCAGCAGTACGAACTTAGTTAGGGGCACAGATACGCAGTATTTT
TRBV6-2/TRBV6-3	TRBJ1-5	NA	15	many	CASRLLDSSNQPQHF	TGTGCCAGCAGACTGCTAGACAGTAGCAATCAGCCCCAGCATTTT
TRBV7-9	TRBJ2-3	NA	13	many	CASSSYSLDTQYF	TGTGCCAGCAGCTCCTATTCTCTCGATACGCAGTATTTT
TRBV28	TRBJ2-1	TRBD2	15	many	CASSPGTSVYNEQFF	TGTGCCAGCAGCCCGGGGACTAGCGTTTACAATGAGCAGTTCTTC
TRBV7-3	TRBJ2-5	NA	14	NA	CASSQQGSQETQYF	TGTGCCAGCAGCCAACAGGGAAGCCAAGAGACCCAGTACTTC
TRBV7-3	TRBJ2-1	TRBD2	15	NA	CASSSSSRGGHEQFF	TGTGCCAGCAGCTCCTCCAGTCGGGGGGGGCATGAGCAGTTCTTC
TRBV24-1	TRBJ2-1	TRBD2	15	many	CATSDRAGGYNEQFF	TGTGCCACCAGTGATCGAGCGGGGGGGTACAATGAGCAGTTCTTC
TRBV2	TRBJ2-2	NA	15	NA	CAIPKNSVNTGELFF	TGTGCCATCCCCAAAAACAGCGTAAACACCGGGGAGCTGTTTTTT
TRBV6-1	TRBJ2-1	TRBD2	20	many	CASSSSLVGLADISYNEQFF	TGTGCCAGCAGTTCATCGCTTGTGGGACTAGCGGACATATCCTACAATGAGCAGTTCTTC
TRBV2	TRBJ1-5	TRBD1	16	few	CASHRGGTASNQPQHF	TGTGCCAGCCATCGGGGAGGGACAGCTAGCAATCAGCCCCAGCATTTT
TRBV12-3/TRBV12-4	TRBJ1-2	NA	13	NA	CASSGGGFYGYTF	TGTGCCAGCAGCGGGGGGGGATTTTATGGCTACACCTTC
TRBV6-2/TRBV6-3	TRBJ1-5	NA	16	many	CASSYGPGHSNQPQHF	TGTGCCAGCAGTTACGGGCCAGGACATAGCAATCAGCCCCAGCATTTT
TRBV18	TRBJ2-5	TRBD1	13	many	CASSPGTAETQYF	TGTGCCAGCTCACCCGGGACAGCCGAGACCCAGTACTTC
TRBV15	TRBJ2-3	TRBD2	17	many	CATSRGTSGSGTDTQYF	TGTGCCACCAGCAGGGGGACTAGCGGGAGTGGCACAGATACGCAGTATTTT
TRBV11-2	TRBJ2-1	TRBD1	17	many	CASSLVVTGVSYNEQFF	TGTGCCAGCAGCTTAGTCGTGACAGGGGTGTCCTACAATGAGCAGTTCTTC
TRBV2	TRBJ2-7	NA	14	many	CASRGGQGPHEQYF	TGTGCCAGCAGAGGGGGGCAGGGACCCCACGAGCAGTACTTC
TRBV24-1	TRBJ2-7	NA	12	many	CATSDPDGEQYF	TGTGCCACCAGTGATCCGGACGGCGAGCAGTACTTC
TRBV11-3	TRBJ1-4	NA	15	NA	CASSPQAGYDEKLFF	TGTGCCAGCAGCCCGCAGGCAGGGTACGATGAAAAACTGTTTTTT
TRBV9	TRBJ1-2	NA	15	many	CASSVGGGHGYGYTF	TGTGCCAGCAGCGTAGGGGGTGGGCATGGGTATGGCTACACCTTC
TRBV20-1	TRBJ2-3	TRBD2	14	NA	CSARGGTMVDTQYF	TGCAGTGCTAGAGGCGGGACTATGGTTGATACGCAGTATTTT
TRBV24-1	TRBJ2-5	TRBD1	16	many	CATSDTTGQGGETQYF	TGTGCCACCAGTGATACTACGGGACAGGGGGGAGAGACCCAGTACTTC
TRBV12-3/TRBV12-4	TRBJ2-1	NA	13	many	CASSLPGEMRPFF	TGTGCCAGCAGTTTACCGGGAGAGATGAGGCCGTTCTTC
TRBV27	TRBJ2-5	NA	13	NA	CASSFGGQETLYF	TGTGCCAGCAGTTTTGGGGGCCAAGAGACCCTGTACTTC
TRBV20-1	TRBJ1-1	TRBD1	15	few	CSAGTGGWSDTEAFF	TGCAGTGCTGGGACAGGGGGCTGGTCGGACACTGAAGCTTTCTTT
TRBV5-4	TRBJ1-1	NA	15	NA	CASSLTPRHPTEAFF	TGTGCCAGCAGCTTAACCCCCCGGCACCCCACTGAAGCTTTCTTT
TRBV7-2	TRBJ2-7	NA	15	many	CASSSQSAVFYEQYF	TGTGCCAGCAGCTCTCAAAGTGCGGTTTTCTACGAGCAGTACTTC
TRBV28	TRBJ1-5	NA	15	many	CASSFRVFGNQPQHF	TGTGCCAGCAGTTTCAGGGTTTTCGGCAATCAGCCCCAGCATTTT
TRBV10-3	TRBJ1-3	NA	14	NA	CATQTGSSGNTIYF	TGTGCCACTCAAACAGGGAGCTCTGGAAACACCATATATTTT
TRBV10-3	TRBJ1-3	NA	14	few	CAISRQTSGNTIYF	TGTGCCATCAGTAGACAGACCTCTGGAAACACCATATATTTT
TRBV20-1	TRBJ2-1	TRBD2	16	NA	CSARVRASGNFFQRFF	TGCAGTGCTAGAGTTAGGGCTAGCGGGAATTTTTTTCAGAGGTTCTTC
TRBV28	TRBJ2-7	NA	12	few	CASRPTIYEQYF	TGTGCCAGCAGGCCCACAATCTACGAGCAGTACTTC
TRBV5-1	TRBJ2-2	TRBD2	16	NA	CASSLGLAVNTGELFF	TGCGCCAGCAGCTTGGGACTAGCGGTTAACACCGGGGAGCTGTTTTTT
TRBV7-2	TRBJ2-1	TRBD2	14	many	CASRLAGGPYEQFF	TGTGCCAGCAGGCTAGCGGGAGGGCCCTATGAGCAGTTCTTC
TRBV20-1	TRBJ2-7	NA	12	few	CSARYWGHEQYF	TGCAGTGCTAGATACTGGGGCCACGAGCAGTACTTC
TRBV4-3	TRBJ2-7	NA	16	many	CASSQDVSSTTYEQYF	TGCGCCAGCAGCCAAGATGTTAGCAGTACGACCTACGAGCAGTACTTC
TRBV19	TRBJ2-1	TRBD2	15	NA	CASSNLAGAYNEQFF	TGTGCCAGTAGTAACCTAGCGGGAGCCTACAATGAGCAGTTCTTC
TRBV5-8	TRBJ1-2	NA	14	NA	CASIERPGGYGYTF	TGTGCCAGCATCGAAAGACCAGGCGGCTATGGCTACACCTTC
TRBV7-3	TRBJ1-4	NA	13	few	CASSWTEGGKLFF	TGTGCCAGCAGCTGGACGGAAGGAGGAAAACTGTTTTTT
TRBV12-3/TRBV12-4	TRBJ2-3	TRBD1	15	few	CASGDRVGDIDTQYF	TGTGCCAGTGGTGACAGGGTTGGAGACATAGATACGCAGTATTTT
TRBV28	TRBJ1-6	TRBD1	16	many	CASSLQGGSYNSPLHF	TGTGCCAGCAGTTTACAGGGGGGCTCCTATAATTCACCCCTCCACTTT
TRBV5-6	TRBJ2-3	NA	15	many	CASSLIGTTRDTQYF	TGTGCCAGCAGCTTGATCGGGACAACCCGCGATACGCAGTATTTT
TRBV11-3	TRBJ2-1	NA	15	many	CASSLGPSSYNEQFF	TGTGCCAGCAGCTTAGGACCTAGCTCCTACAATGAGCAGTTCTTC
TRBV9	TRBJ2-2	TRBD2	18	many	CASSVGGYRTSGTGELFF	TGTGCCAGCAGCGTAGGAGGTTACCGGACTAGCGGAACCGGGGAGCTGTTTTTT
TRBV7-2	TRBJ2-1	TRBD2	15	few	CASSPEASGYNEQFF	TGTGCCAGCAGCCCCGAGGCTAGCGGATACAATGAGCAGTTCTTC
TRBV6-2/TRBV6-3	TRBJ2-6	NA	12	many	CASSLSVNVLTF	TGTGCCAGCAGTCTTTCGGTGAACGTCCTGACTTTC
TRBV5-1	TRBJ2-7	TRBD2	15	many	CASSLGKREYYEQYF	TGCGCCAGCAGCTTGGGTAAGCGGGAATACTACGAGCAGTACTTC
TRBV11-3	TRBJ2-3	TRBD2	17	many	CASSLDGVAGITDTQYF	TGTGCCAGCAGCTTAGACGGCGTAGCGGGAATAACAGATACGCAGTATTTT
TRBV7-3	TRBJ2-1	TRBD2	15	many	CASSRRAGGENEQFF	TGTGCCAGCAGCCGCCGGGCGGGAGGTGAAAATGAGCAGTTCTTC
TRBV7-2	TRBJ2-5	NA	14	NA	CASSLRAVGETQYF	TGTGCCAGCAGCTTACGAGCGGTGGGGGAGACCCAGTACTTC
TRBV28	TRBJ2-2	NA	15	NA	CASRYNSANTGELFF	TGTGCCAGCAGGTACAACAGCGCGAACACCGGGGAGCTGTTTTTT